The next 25 T cell receptor beta chains were all read from a single sample in a study of shared clonotypes between healthy human individuals. The data were produced by immunoSEQ multiplex PCR, yet TCRdb's version contains in-frame clones alone and is incomplete. The sample includes some 1.5 million clones, 98% of them seen just once. The sequenced sample consisted of naive CD4+ T cells sorted from blood. Subset given: CD45RA+ positively selected. The receptors shown here come from a man aged 25-45 years in good health.

This chain connects TRBV4-2 to TRBJ2-2; TRBD2 matches 9 bases. The CDR3 extends over 14 amino acids. Germline trimming cut 7 bases from V and 7 bases from J; bases unmatched to any gene: 7. Germline V gives CDR1 LGHNA, CDR2 YNFKEQ. CDR3 sequence reads: CASNIAGEIGELFF. The CDR3 coding sequence is TGTGCCAGCAATATAGCGGGAGAGATCGGGGAGCTGTTTTTT.

V gene TRBV2 combines with J gene TRBJ1-4; 8 bases are a match to TRBD1. Germline V gene lookup returns CDR1 SNHLY and CDR2 FYNNEI. The CDR3 covers 15 residues. After removal of 4 bases from V and 8 bases from J, the junction contained 9 bases not matched to a gene. The CDR3 region has the DNA TGTGCCAGCAGTGGCCCGACAGGGGCGGGAGAAAAACTGTTTTTT. The encoded protein is CASSGPTGAGEKLFF.

CDR3 DNA: TGCGGAGGGGGGACACCGAACACTGAAGCTTTCTTT. It is translated as CGGGTPNTEAFF. The chain combines TRBV29-1 with TRBJ1-1, with D maybe TRBD1 (6 bases). The length of the CDR3 is 12 residues. Germline V lookup: CDR1 SQVTM, CDR2 ANQGSEA.

The rearrangement links TRBV7-2 to TRBJ2-7; a weak D match, TRBD2 (5 bases). This CDR3 has 15 residues. V lost 2 bases to trimming and J lost 0 bases, with 11 bases between them. In germline, CDR1 is SGHTA, CDR2 FQGNSA. CDR3 nucleotide sequence: TGTGCCAGCAGCTTAACCGGACGGGGCTCCTACGAGCAGTACTTC. Its protein is CASSLTGRGSYEQYF.

The chain recombines TRBV6-5 with TRBJ2-1, with D unclear. Trimming stripped 5 bases from V and 13 bases from J, with 18 bases between. The CDR3 length is 13 residues. The germline gives CDR1 MNHEY, CDR2 SVGAGI. The CDR3 loop reads CASSPTRSGPQFF. CDR3 nucleotide sequence: TGTGCCAGCAGTCCCACTCGGTCCGGACCTCAGTTCTTC.

The CDR3 DNA is TGTGCCAGCAGCAAGGGGGGCACTGAAGCTTTCTTT. Protein sequence: CASSKGGTEAFF. V and J are TRBV11-1 and TRBJ1-1; D may be TRBD1 (6 bases). Trimming shortened V by 5 bases and J by 4 bases, and 8 bases separated the two germline ends. In germline, CDR1 is SGHAT, CDR2 FQDESV (reference sequence). The CDR3 totals 12 residues.

The gene calls are TRBV11-2 and TRBJ2-1; TRBD1 might be the D (6 bases). The V gene lost 3 bases and the J gene lost 8 bases, with 20 bases spanning the gap. Germline V gene sequence: CDR1 SGHAT, CDR2 FQNNGV. The CDR3 spans 16 residues. CDR3 bases: TGTGCCAGCAGCTTCAACCGTCACAGGGTTTGGGATGAGCAGTTCTTC. Protein: CASSFNRHRVWDEQFF.

The chain couples TRBV27 to TRBJ1-5; a possible D gene is TRBD1 (5 bases). The V gene's germline CDR1 is MNHEY and CDR2 SMNVEV (reference sequence). V was trimmed by 5 bases and J by 0 bases, leaving 20 bases between them. This CDR3 has 18 amino acids. The CDR3 loop is CASSLRGGQDYSNQPQHF. The CDR3 DNA is TGTGCCAGCAGTCTAAGGGGAGGGCAGGACTATAGCAATCAGCCCCAGCATTTT.

This rearrangement joins TRBV27 to TRBJ2-7, with TRBD1 identical over 8 bases. Germline V CDR1 and CDR2: MNHEY, SMNVEV (reference sequence). With V trimmed by 7 bases and J by 0 bases, 14 bases remained unmatched. The CDR3 has 17 amino acids. CDR3 in amino acids: CASIKIGTGASSYEQYF. CDR3 in DNA: TGTGCCAGCATAAAGATCGGGACAGGAGCTTCCTCCTACGAGCAGTACTTC.

This rearrangement joins TRBV27 to TRBJ2-1; 8 nucleotides align to TRBD2. The V and J ends lost 7 bases and 9 bases, in that order; junction bases with no gene match: 20. This CDR3 contains 17 residues. Germline V gene data show CDR1 as MNHEY and CDR2 as SMNVEV (reference sequence). The DNA for the CDR3 is TGTGCCAGCACTTTTATCGGTGCGGGAGGAGGGCCAGGTGAGCAGTTCTTC. Translating it yields CASTFIGAGGGPGEQFF.

The V call is TRBV27, the J call TRBJ2-5; 8 bases are a match to TRBD2. The CDR3 consists of 19 residues. CDR1 and CDR2 (germline): MNHEY, SMNVEV (reference sequence). J gave up 4 bases and V 1 base, and 17 bases lay outside the gene matches. CDR3 in amino acids: CASSLFSLVAGSSPETQYF. The CDR3 nucleotides are TGTGCCAGCAGTTTATTCTCGTTGGTAGCGGGAAGCTCACCAGAGACCCAGTACTTC.

The chain has TRBV7-3 and TRBJ2-3, with D unresolved. This CDR3 comprises 13 residues. Germline V lookup: CDR1 SGHTA, CDR2 FQGTGA. The V end lost 5 bases, the J end lost 4 bases, and 10 bases lay between the germline ends. The CDR3 nucleotides read TGTGCCAGCAGCCCAAGGCTGGCAGATACGCAGTATTTT. This codes for CASSPRLADTQYF. Based on the CDR3 plus reference TRBV7-3 and TRBJ2-3, the full variable domain is GAGVSQTPSNKVTEKGKYVELRCDPISGHTALYWYRQSLGQGPEFLIYFQGTGAADDSGLPNDRFFAVRPEGSVSTLKIQRTERGDSAVYLCASSPRLADTQYFGPGTRLTVL.

The gene calls are TRBV7-6 and TRBJ2-3, with D perhaps TRBD1 or TRBD2 (5 bases each). This CDR3 has 16 amino acids. V gave up 1 base and J gave up 0 bases, with 11 bases separating them. Germline lookup yields CDR1 SGHVS and CDR2 FNYEAQ. CDR3 coding DNA: TGTGCCAGCAGCTTAGGAGGGGTTACTAGCACAGATACGCAGTATTTT. Translating it yields CASSLGGVTSTDTQYF. The full variable domain, with the rest looked up from reference TRBV7-6 and TRBJ2-3, is GAGVSQSPRYKVTKRGQDVALRCDPISGHVSLYWYRQALGQGPEFLTYFNYEAQQDKSGLPNDRFSAERPEGSISTLTIQRTEQRDSAMYRCASSLGGVTSTDTQYFGPGTRLTVL.

The gene calls are TRBV28 and TRBJ2-7; TRBD1 aligns across 9 bases. The V segment lost 8 bases and the J segment 1 base; nucleotides outside the gene matches: 9. Germline V gene sequence: CDR1 MDHEN, CDR2 SYDVKM. There are 15 residues in the CDR3. The DNA for the CDR3 is TGTGCCAGCTTAGAGGGCGGGACAGGGTCCTACGAGCAGTACTTC. Encoded protein: CASLEGGTGSYEQYF.

The CDR3 reads CASSPLLAGEEETQYF. The CDR3 DNA reads TGTGCCAGCAGCCCCCTCCTAGCGGGAGAGGAAGAGACCCAGTACTTC. The J gene is TRBJ2-5, the V gene TRBV27; 10 bases are a match to TRBD2. The junction had 10 bases not matched to a gene; V was cut back by 6 bases and J by 3 bases. CDR1 is MNHEY, CDR2 SMNVEV, per germline (reference sequence). The length of the CDR3 is 16 residues.

The chain combines TRBV19 with TRBJ1-5; maybe TRBD1 (6 bases). This CDR3 comprises 15 residues. Germline V gene lookup returns CDR1 LNHDA and CDR2 SQIVND (reference sequence). Trimming cost V 5 bases and J 6 bases, with 17 bases left between them. CDR3: CASSPYGGAGQPQHF. The CDR3 DNA reads TGTGCCAGTAGTCCCTACGGGGGGGCAGGTCAGCCCCAGCATTTT.

The gene calls are TRBV28 and TRBJ2-1; a weak D match, TRBD2 (6 bases). The V gene lost 6 bases and the J gene lost 8 bases, with 14 bases spanning the gap. Germline CDR1 and CDR2: MDHEN and SYDVKM. This CDR3 has 13 amino acids. CDR3 residues: CASSPPPSDEQFF. DNA for the CDR3: TGTGCCAGCAGCCCCCCCCCTAGCGATGAGCAGTTCTTC.

The V call is TRBV7-8, the J call TRBJ2-7, with TRBD1 identical over 7 bases. V lost 3 bases to trimming and J lost 5 bases; unmatched junction nucleotides: 4. Germline V lookup: CDR1 SGHVS, CDR2 FQNEAQ. The CDR3 covers 13 residues. The CDR3 DNA sequence: TGTGCCAGCAGCTTGGGACAGAACAACGAGCAGTACTTC. Its translation: CASSLGQNNEQYF.

This rearrangement joins TRBV5-1 to TRBJ1-1, with 10 bases lining up with TRBD1. CDR1 SGHRS and CDR2 YFSETQ come from the germline V gene. CDR3 length equals 17 residues. Trimming removed 3 bases from V and 0 bases from J; junction bases left unmatched: 8. DNA for the CDR3: TGCGCCAGCAGCTCCGGGACAGGGGAGCCCCTGAACACTGAAGCTTTCTTT. It translates to CASSSGTGEPLNTEAFF.

J is TRBJ2-7 and V is TRBV6-5, with 10 nucleotides matching TRBD1. From germline, CDR1 is MNHEY and CDR2 SVGAGI. With 6 bases clipped from V and 0 bases from J, the junction kept 2 bases outside the gene matches. The length of the CDR3 is 14 residues. The CDR3 is CASRDRGRSYEQYF. The CDR3 DNA is TGTGCCAGCAGAGACAGGGGGCGCTCCTACGAGCAGTACTTC.

V and J are TRBV5-1 and TRBJ2-6; possibly TRBD1 or TRBD2 for D (6 bases each). The germline V and J ends were trimmed by 2 bases and 0 bases, with 15 bases remaining between them. The CDR3 is 18 amino acids. Germline CDR1 and CDR2: SGHRS and YFSETQ. The CDR3 here is CASSLGGTQISGANVLTF. DNA of the CDR3: TGCGCCAGCAGCTTAGGGGGGACTCAGATCTCTGGGGCCAACGTCCTGACTTTC.

The chain links TRBV7-9 to TRBJ2-7; 8 bases are a match to TRBD2. CDR1 and CDR2 (germline): SEHNR, FQNEAQ (reference sequence). J gave up 0 bases and V 5 bases, and 6 bases lay outside the gene matches. CDR3 size: 15 residues. CDR3 protein: CASSITGTSSYEQYF. CDR3 sequence (DNA): TGTGCCAGCAGCATTACCGGGACTAGCTCCTACGAGCAGTACTTC.

This clone appeared once. The chain combines TRBV2 with TRBJ2-7, with 11 bases identical to TRBD2. V shed 5 bases, J shed 2 bases, and the junction held 5 bases outside the gene matches. Germline lookup yields CDR1 SNHLY and CDR2 FYNNEI. The CDR3 is made up of 15 amino acids. The chain's CDR3 is CASSSTSGITYEQYF. The CDR3 region has the DNA TGTGCCAGCAGTTCGACTAGCGGGATCACCTACGAGCAGTACTTC.

V usage is TRBV6-6 and J usage is TRBJ2-3; 12 bases agree with TRBD1. V shed 7 bases and J 5 bases; nucleotides not matched to a gene: 10. Germline CDR1 MNHNY, CDR2 SVGAGI (reference sequence). This CDR3 has 16 amino acids. CDR3 residues: CASIRRGTGGLDTQYF. CDR3 nucleotide sequence: TGTGCCAGCATTCGACGCGGGACAGGGGGCTTAGATACGCAGTATTTT.

The V gene is TRBV2, the J gene TRBJ1-5, with no clear D. V lost 2 bases and J 5 bases, leaving 10 bases between the germline ends. This CDR3 comprises 14 residues. Germline V gives CDR1 SNHLY, CDR2 FYNNEI. The CDR3 region has the DNA TGTGCCAGCAGTGAATTGCGGCAGGATCAGCCCCAGCATTTT. Translating gives CASSELRQDQPQHF.